The 13 T cell receptor beta chains in this list originate from one sample, sequenced in a study of cytomegalovirus exposure and HLA in healthy donors. The study ran its PCR with 60 Vbeta and 13 Jbeta primers. Profiled with immunoSEQ multiplex PCR; TCRdb holds only in-frame clones, not every one. The sample lists about 120,000 clones, about 74% occurring once. The specimen was PBMCs. All receptors derive from a woman aged 40 to 50 in good health and CMV-seropositive.

V gene TRBV15 combines with J gene TRBJ1-5, with unresolved D. CDR3 size: 16 residues. Trimming took 0 bases from V and 2 from J, leaving 11 bases between them. CDR1 is LNHNV, CDR2 YYDKDF, per germline (reference sequence). The CDR3 DNA is TGTGCCACCAGCAGAGATAGCGGGTCGGGCAATCAGCCCCAGCATTTT. This codes for CATSRDSGSGNQPQHF. The full variable domain, with the rest looked up from reference TRBV15 and TRBJ1-5, is DAMVIQNPRYQVTQFGKPVTLSCSQTLNHNVMYWYQQKSSQAPKLLFHYYDKDFNNEADTPDNFQSRRPNTSFCFLDIRSPGLGDTAMYLCATSRDSGSGNQPQHFGDGTRLSIL.

The chain combines TRBV10-3 with TRBJ2-3; a weak D match, TRBD2 (5 bases). CDR1 is ENHRY and CDR2 is SYGVKD in the germline V gene. The CDR3 consists of 17 residues. Trimming left V 8 bases short and J 0 bases short, with 21 bases between. The CDR3 protein is CAISPRQVGASTDTQYF. The CDR3 DNA follows: TGTGCCATCTCCCCCCGTCAAGTGGGAGCTAGCACAGATACGCAGTATTTT.

V gene TRBV19 combines with J gene TRBJ1-1; D ambiguous. Germline V gene data show CDR1 as LNHDA and CDR2 as SQIVND (reference sequence). The ends were cut back, 3 bases at V and 6 bases at J, with 8 bases in the middle. There are 12 residues in the CDR3. DNA of the CDR3: TGTGCCAGTAGTATCGGGTTTTCTGAAGCTTTCTTT. It yields the protein CASSIGFSEAFF. Supplemented by reference TRBV19 and TRBJ1-1, the full variable domain reads DGGITQSPKYLFRKEGQNVTLSCEQNLNHDAMYWYRQDPGQGLRLIYYSQIVNDFQKGDIAEGYSVSREKKESFPLTVTSAQKNPTAFYLCASSIGFSEAFFGQGTRLTVV.

V usage is TRBV7-2 and J usage is TRBJ2-5, with D possibly being TRBD2 (6 bases). CDR1 and CDR2 from the germline V gene are SGHTA and FQGNSA. This CDR3 spans 13 amino acids. V was shortened by 5 bases and J by 4 bases, with 11 bases between the two germline ends. The CDR3 DNA reads TGTGCCAGCAGCAGGACCGGGGGAGAGACCCAGTACTTC. It specifies CASSRTGGETQYF.

The genes are TRBV10-3 and TRBJ1-2, with a weak D call TRBD1 (6 bases). The CDR3 totals 13 residues. The germline CDR1 and CDR2 sequences are ENHRY and SYGVKD. The ends were cut back, 10 bases at V and 8 bases at J, with 20 bases in the middle. This chain's CDR3 is CATVGQPPGGYTF. The DNA of the CDR3 is TGTGCCACCGTCGGACAGCCTCCAGGCGGCTACACCTTC.

The chain is built from TRBV29-1 and TRBJ2-7; 9 bases map to TRBD1. The CDR3 is 16 amino acids. The germline V gene encodes CDR1 SQVTM and CDR2 ANQGSEA. The ends lost 4 bases at V and 3 bases at J; junction bases unmatched: 13. This CDR3 reads CSVVDRGTREVYEQYF. The CDR3 DNA sequence: TGCAGCGTTGTAGACAGGGGGACCAGGGAGGTCTACGAGCAGTACTTC.

The chain employs TRBV19 and TRBJ1-4; 7 nucleotides line up with TRBD1. Germline CDR1 is LNHDA and CDR2 is SQIVND (reference sequence). The CDR3 covers 15 residues. V was pared by 7 bases and J by 7 bases, with 12 bases of the junction left unmatched. The CDR3 region is CASTMGDSVREKLFF. In nucleotides, the CDR3 is TGTGCCAGTACCATGGGGGACAGCGTCCGTGAAAAACTGTTTTTT.

The sample holds one count of this clone. The genes are TRBV19 and TRBJ2-7, with a possible D match to TRBD2 (6 bases). Germline V gene data show CDR1 as LNHDA and CDR2 as SQIVND (reference sequence). The CDR3 is 16 residues long. Trimming pared 4 bases from V and 0 bases from J, leaving 16 bases between. The CDR3 is CASSTLGTVSSYEQYF. CDR3 nucleotide sequence: TGTGCCAGTAGTACGCTCGGGACTGTTAGCTCCTACGAGCAGTACTTC.

The J gene is TRBJ1-5, the V gene TRBV18, with D possibly being TRBD1 (6 bases). Germline V gene sequence: CDR1 KGHSH, CDR2 LQKENI. This CDR3 has 15 residues. The V end lost 4 bases, the J end lost 3 bases, and 13 bases lay between the germline ends. The CDR3 here is CASSLMDSYNQPQHF. In DNA form, the CDR3 reads TGTGCCAGCTCACTTATGGACAGCTACAATCAGCCCCAGCATTTT. The whole variable domain, filled in from reference TRBV18 and TRBJ1-5, reads NAGVMQNPRHLVRRRGQEARLRCSPMKGHSHVYWYRQLPEEGLKFMVYLQKENIIDESGMPKERFSAEFPKEGPSILRIQQVVRGDSAAYFCASSLMDSYNQPQHFGDGTRLSIL.

This chain connects TRBV10-3 to TRBJ2-1; 7 positions match TRBD1. This CDR3 comprises 17 residues. Germline lookup yields CDR1 ENHRY and CDR2 SYGVKD. Germline trimming cut 0 bases from V and 7 bases from J; bases unmatched to any gene: 12. CDR3 in amino acids: CAISESGKTGTLNEQFF. The DNA of the CDR3 is TGTGCCATCAGTGAGTCGGGGAAGACAGGGACGTTGAATGAGCAGTTCTTC.

In nucleotides, the CDR3 is TGTGCCAGCAGCATAACTCTCGACAGCTACGAGCAGTACTTC. Amino acids: CASSITLDSYEQYF. The V and J genes are TRBV7-9 and TRBJ2-7, with a tentative D call TRBD1 (5 bases). Deletions cut 5 bases from V and 3 bases from J, with 14 bases between. The CDR3 sequence is 14 residues long. In germline, CDR1 is SEHNR, CDR2 FQNEAQ (reference sequence).

The V gene is TRBV19, the J gene TRBJ2-3, with TRBD1 matching 10 bases. Germline lookup yields CDR1 LNHDA and CDR2 SQIVND (reference sequence). The CDR3 sequence is 15 residues long. The V segment lost 7 bases and the J segment 3 bases; nucleotides outside the gene matches: 7. Written as DNA, the CDR3 is TGTGCCAGTACCCCGGGACAGGGGTTAACAGATACGCAGTATTTT. Amino acids: CASTPGQGLTDTQYF.

The genes are TRBV19 and TRBJ1-4; TRBD1 matches at 9 bases. The CDR3 sequence is 14 residues long. Per the germline V gene, CDR1 is LNHDA and CDR2 is SQIVND (reference sequence). The V segment lost 4 bases and the J segment 6 bases; nucleotides outside the gene matches: 3. The CDR3 nucleotides are TGTGCCAGTAGTAGGGACAGGGAAGATGAAAAACTGTTTTTT. Protein: CASSRDREDEKLFF.